The sequence of this T cell receptor beta chain was determined in a study of blood T cell repertoires in COVID-19. TCRdb's table, derived via immunoSEQ multiplex PCR, lists solely in-frame clones and lacks some. The sample lists approximately 240,000 clones, under 85% occurring once. This CDR3 contains 15 residues. Germline-derived CDR1 and CDR2 are LNHDA and SQIVND (reference sequence). The V gene end was trimmed by 5 bases and the J gene end by 0 bases; junction bases not matched to a gene: 4. This sequence was found in a woman aged 30 to 39 with COVID-19, enrolled during active disease. Sequencing was done on a sample of peripheral blood. The gene calls are TRBV19 and TRBJ2-1; 7 bases match TRBD2. CDR3 nucleotides: TGTGCCAGTAGTCCAGGGAGGGGCTCCTACAATGAGCAGTTCTTC. Translated, it gives CASSPGRGSYNEQFF.